A single sample is the source of the 24 T cell receptor beta chains below, sequenced in a study of PD-1 blockade in classical Hodgkin lymphoma. This sample's time point: cycle 4 day 1 (C4D1), after more than five weeks of nivolumab. All the patients suffered relapse after autologous stem cell transplantation, and brentuximab vedotin exposure differed. Sequencing was performed with immunoSEQ multiplex PCR; in TCRdb, only in-frame clones are kept and a portion is missing. The repertoire consists of about 61,000 clones, with 87% occurring once and the leading ten covering approximately 8.4%. Here the sequenced sample was peripheral blood mononuclear cells (PBMCs), taken before the fourth cycle of nivolumab. The receptors stem from a human donor with classical Hodgkin lymphoma.

CDR3 coding DNA: TGCGCCAGCACCTACGACAGCTCCCCCCACAATGAGCAGTTCTTC. Encoded protein: CASTYDSSPHNEQFF. This chain connects TRBV5-1 to TRBJ2-1; possible D gene TRBD1, 5 bases. Per the germline V gene, CDR1 is SGHRS and CDR2 is YFSETQ. The CDR3 has 15 amino acids. V dropped 6 bases and J dropped 5 bases, with 18 bases sitting between them.

V is TRBV5-1 and J is TRBJ1-5, with D possibly being TRBD1 (5 bases). Germline V gene lookup returns CDR1 SGHRS and CDR2 YFSETQ. V lost 0 bases and J 5 bases, leaving 9 bases between the germline ends. The CDR3 extends over 14 amino acids. The DNA for the CDR3 is TGCGCCAGCAGCTTGGGGGGGTTCGATCAGCCCCAGCATTTT. Its translation: CASSLGGFDQPQHF.

This clone was counted only a few times. V usage is TRBV18 and J usage is TRBJ1-1; D may be TRBD1 (5 bases). The CDR3 runs 13 residues. Trimming shortened V by 3 bases and J by 3 bases, and 8 bases separated the two germline ends. CDR1 and CDR2 from the germline V gene are KGHSH and LQKENI. The CDR3 DNA reads TGTGCCAGCTCACCCAGGGAGGACACTGAAGCTTTCTTT. Its translation: CASSPREDTEAFF.

This clone was counted once. The J gene is TRBJ1-1, the V gene TRBV25-1; D perhaps matches TRBD1 (5 bases). The CDR3 runs 13 residues. V shed 4 bases and J shed 6 bases, with 12 bases lying between them. Per germline, CDR1 MGHDK and CDR2 SYGVNS. The CDR3 here is CASSGQWRAEAFF. The CDR3 DNA reads as TGTGCCAGCAGTGGACAGTGGCGTGCTGAAGCTTTCTTT.

The rearrangement uses TRBV9 and TRBJ2-1, with TRBD2 matching 10 bases. CDR1 is SGDLS and CDR2 is YYNGEE in the germline V gene. V trimming: 0 bases; J trimming: 6 bases; junction bases outside the gene matches: 15. The CDR3 has 19 residues. The CDR3 DNA reads TGTGCCAGCAGCGTAGACGGGCTAGCGGGGGCCCCCGGTAGCAATGAGCAGTTCTTC. Protein: CASSVDGLAGAPGSNEQFF.

The chain links TRBV19 to TRBJ2-7; the match to TRBD2 covers 12 bases. V lost 5 bases, J lost 2 bases, and 4 bases stayed unmatched. Germline V gene lookup returns CDR1 LNHDA and CDR2 SQIVND (reference sequence). The CDR3 is 15 residues long. The CDR3 bases are TGTGCCAGTAGTGCACTAGCGGGGGGCCCCTACGAGCAGTACTTC. Translation gives CASSALAGGPYEQYF.

The J gene is TRBJ1-1, the V gene TRBV19, with no clear D. This CDR3 contains 15 residues. From germline, CDR1 is LNHDA and CDR2 SQIVND (reference sequence). Between the trimmed V and J ends, which lost 3 bases and 3 bases, there was a span of 14 bases. The CDR3 DNA reads TGTGCCAGTAGTATTAGAGGGAGCGGGTACACTGAAGCTTTCTTT. Protein: CASSIRGSGYTEAFF.

The chain carries TRBV9 and TRBJ2-2; TRBD2 matches 11 bases. V was clipped by 4 bases and J by 4 bases; unmatched bases: 9. This CDR3 is 17 amino acids long. The germline V gene has CDR1 SGDLS and CDR2 YYNGEE. CDR3 bases: TGTGCCAGCAGCCCCTCCGGGACTAGCGGAGTCACCGGGGAGCTGTTTTTT. This codes for CASSPSGTSGVTGELFF.

CDR3 nucleotide sequence: TGTGCCAGCAGTTTTCCCCGAGACAGTTACACTGAAGCTTTCTTT. This encodes CASSFPRDSYTEAFF. The gene calls are TRBV28 and TRBJ1-1, with TRBD1 as a possible D gene (5 bases). The CDR3 is 15 residues long. Germline V gene lookup returns CDR1 MDHEN and CDR2 SYDVKM. Deletions cut 3 bases from V and 3 bases from J, with 14 bases between.

This clone was seen once. This sequence joins TRBV7-9 and TRBJ2-7; the match to TRBD2 covers 8 bases. The V segment lost 1 base and the J segment 3 bases; nucleotides outside the gene matches: 2. The CDR3 sequence is 14 residues long. Per the germline V gene, CDR1 is SEHNR and CDR2 is FQNEAQ (reference sequence). This chain's CDR3 is CASSLGAGGYEQYF. CDR3 DNA: TGTGCCAGCAGCTTAGGGGCGGGGGGCTACGAGCAGTACTTC.

In this sample, this clone turned up once. The V gene is TRBV28, the J gene TRBJ1-2; 7 bases are a match to TRBD1. This CDR3 is 13 amino acids long. V lost 4 bases and J lost 4; bases outside the gene matches: 3. Germline V gives CDR1 MDHEN, CDR2 SYDVKM. The CDR3 sequence: CASSSTGTYGYTF. The CDR3 nucleotides read TGTGCCAGCAGTTCGACAGGGACCTATGGCTACACCTTC.

This chain connects TRBV5-1 to TRBJ1-1; TRBD1 is a possible D gene (5 bases). V dropped 2 bases and J dropped 3 bases, with 20 bases sitting between them. Germline assignment: CDR1 SGHRS and CDR2 YFSETQ. The CDR3 covers 17 residues. In nucleotides, the CDR3 is TGCGCCAGCAGCTTACGTGGGGCGCGTCTGGTGGACACTGAAGCTTTCTTT. This translates into CASSLRGARLVDTEAFF.

The gene calls are TRBV30 and TRBJ1-1; the D is unclear. There are 13 residues in the CDR3. The germline V gene has CDR1 GTSNPN and CDR2 SVGIG (reference sequence). Trimming took 3 bases from V and 0 from J, leaving 8 bases between them. The CDR3 loop reads CAWRVNLNTEAFF. DNA for the CDR3: TGTGCCTGGAGAGTGAACCTGAACACTGAAGCTTTCTTT.

This clone has a handful of counts. The CDR3 region is CASIPLAGVLTEQFF. CDR3 DNA sequence: TGCGCCAGCATCCCTCTAGCGGGGGTCCTTACTGAGCAGTTCTTC. The rearrangement joins TRBV5-1 to TRBJ2-1; 10 positions agree with TRBD2. Germline CDR1 and CDR2: SGHRS and YFSETQ. The CDR3 consists of 15 residues. After removal of 6 bases from V and 9 bases from J, the junction contained 12 bases not matched to a gene.

V gene TRBV5-1 combines with J gene TRBJ1-1, with D perhaps TRBD1 (6 bases). CDR1 and CDR2 (germline): SGHRS, YFSETQ. The CDR3 totals 13 residues. V was trimmed by 9 bases and J by 4 bases, leaving 16 bases between them. CDR3 sequence: CATSEGVGTEAFF. In DNA, the CDR3 is TGCGCCACCTCGGAGGGGGTCGGCACTGAAGCTTTCTTT.

This rearrangement joins TRBV5-1 to TRBJ2-2, with D possibly TRBD1 on 5 matching bases. The CDR3 runs to 16 residues. Germline lookup yields CDR1 SGHRS and CDR2 YFSETQ. The V gene lost 0 bases and the J gene lost 5 bases, with 14 bases spanning the gap. The CDR3 DNA sequence: TGCGCCAGCAGCTTGGAGGCTATAGGGGTAACCGGGGAGCTGTTTTTT. This codes for CASSLEAIGVTGELFF.

The rearrangement joins TRBV6-1 to TRBJ1-4; D is unclear. V lost 9 bases to trimming and J lost 4 bases, with 15 bases between them. Per the germline V gene, CDR1 is MNHNS and CDR2 is SASEGT. This CDR3 spans 14 amino acids. As DNA, the CDR3 is TGTGCCAGTGAGCCTGTAAGGCTTAATGAAAAACTGTTTTTT. It encodes CASEPVRLNEKLFF.

V gene TRBV19 combines with J gene TRBJ2-2, with 10 bases aligning to TRBD1. Germline CDR1 is LNHDA and CDR2 is SQIVND (reference sequence). V shed 4 bases and J 5 bases; nucleotides not matched to a gene: 4. The CDR3 consists of 15 residues. CDR3 region: CASSRGQGKTGELFF. The DNA for the CDR3 is TGTGCCAGTAGTAGGGGACAGGGGAAGACCGGGGAGCTGTTTTTT.

The rearrangement links TRBV6-5 to TRBJ1-2, with a possible D match to TRBD1 (6 bases). Looked up from germline, CDR1 is MNHEY and CDR2 is SVGAGI. The CDR3 contains 14 residues. Trimming removed 5 bases from V and 10 bases from J, with 20 bases in between. CDR3 region: CASSVPGTTPSYTF. Here the CDR3 DNA reads TGTGCCAGCAGTGTCCCCGGGACAACCCCTTCCTACACCTTC.

The chain is built from TRBV15 and TRBJ2-3; the match to TRBD2 covers 11 bases. V trimming: 7 bases; J trimming: 1 base; junction bases outside the gene matches: 4. Germline V gene sequence: CDR1 LNHNV, CDR2 YYDKDF (reference sequence). The CDR3 covers 15 residues. CDR3 DNA: TGTGCCACCAAAGTAGCGGGGGGGGGCACAGATACGCAGTATTTT. This sequence encodes CATKVAGGGTDTQYF.

V gene TRBV5-4 combines with J gene TRBJ2-3; 15 bases align to TRBD2. This CDR3 comprises 18 residues. Losses at the gene ends were 6 bases for V and 1 base for J; bases not matched to a gene: 9. The V gene's germline CDR1 is SGHNT and CDR2 YYREEE (reference sequence). The CDR3 DNA reads as TGTGCCAGCATCCCGGGACTAGCGGGGGGCCGTGGCACAGATACGCAGTATTTT. Protein sequence: CASIPGLAGGRGTDTQYF.

J is TRBJ1-5 and V is TRBV28; D is unresolved. V lost 6 bases, J lost 3 bases, and 9 bases lay in between. This CDR3 spans 13 amino acids. Germline V gives CDR1 MDHEN, CDR2 SYDVKM. Here the CDR3 DNA reads TGTGCCAGCAGAGAGGTTCTCAATCAGCCCCAGCATTTT. This gives the protein CASREVLNQPQHF.

The genes are TRBV2 and TRBJ1-5; D not certain. CDR1 is SNHLY, CDR2 FYNNEI, per germline. Trimming removed 6 bases from V and 0 bases from J, with 6 bases in between. The CDR3 contains 13 residues. The CDR3 protein is CASRYDSNQPQHF. CDR3 bases: TGTGCCAGCAGGTACGATAGCAATCAGCCCCAGCATTTT.

The rearrangement uses TRBV11-3 and TRBJ1-6; D is ambiguous. Trimming left V 1 base short and J 7 bases short, with 11 bases between. The CDR3 is 15 residues long. CDR1 and CDR2 (germline): SGHNT, YENEEA. The CDR3 here is CASSLGEGFNSPLHF. CDR3 sequence (DNA): TGTGCCAGCAGCTTAGGAGAGGGTTTCAATTCACCCCTCCACTTT.